Detailed here is one T cell receptor (beta chain). The antigen remains undetermined. The sample originates from a study of graft-versus-host responses after intestinal transplantation. On the study more broadly: Each transplant was multivisceral, liver-intestinal, or isolated intestinal. Once they had received anti-thymocyte globulin induction, all recipients took tacrolimus and steroids for approximately three years.

The repertoire was sequenced with immunoSEQ multiplex PCR; TCRdb's copy has only in-frame clones and lacks some. The sample consists of over 10,000 clones, roughly 84% of them appearing once. Whole-study findings and limits: GvH clones appeared in recipient marrow, some first in ileum or blood. Across patients carrying graft-donor T cell macrochimerism, allografts held high graft-versus-host to host-versus-graft clonal ratios.

The sample here was PBMCs, taken roughly 290 days after intestinal transplant. The sequence was collected from a human patient who received an intestinal transplant, so some T cells may come from the graft donor.

The CDR3 DNA sequence: TGTGCCATCAGTGAGTCGAGGGTTAGGGGACCCAACTATGGCTACACCTTC. Its protein product is CAISESRVRGPNYGYTF. The V call is TRBV10-3, the J call TRBJ1-2; a possible D gene is TRBD1 (5 bases). The CDR3 contains 17 residues. V was pared by 0 bases and J by 2 bases, with 16 bases between. CDR1 and CDR2 (germline): ENHRY, SYGVKD.